What follows is one TCR beta chain and its context. TCRdb keeps only in-frame clones here, not all; method: immunoSEQ multiplex PCR. Here the sample spans 90,000 to 120,000 clones, approximately 82% being singletons. This sample is part of a study of control samples from healthy donors and cancer patients. The TCR was taken from a young man in good health. Sequencing was carried out using blood.

CDR3 residues: CASSLLGVEQYF. CDR3 bases: TGTGCCAGCAGCCTTTTAGGGGTCGAGCAGTACTTC. The chain joins TRBV11-1 to TRBJ2-7, with D maybe TRBD1 (5 bases). The CDR3 totals 12 residues. The V and J ends lost 5 bases and 6 bases respectively, with 11 bases between them. Germline assignment: CDR1 SGHAT and CDR2 FQDESV (reference sequence).